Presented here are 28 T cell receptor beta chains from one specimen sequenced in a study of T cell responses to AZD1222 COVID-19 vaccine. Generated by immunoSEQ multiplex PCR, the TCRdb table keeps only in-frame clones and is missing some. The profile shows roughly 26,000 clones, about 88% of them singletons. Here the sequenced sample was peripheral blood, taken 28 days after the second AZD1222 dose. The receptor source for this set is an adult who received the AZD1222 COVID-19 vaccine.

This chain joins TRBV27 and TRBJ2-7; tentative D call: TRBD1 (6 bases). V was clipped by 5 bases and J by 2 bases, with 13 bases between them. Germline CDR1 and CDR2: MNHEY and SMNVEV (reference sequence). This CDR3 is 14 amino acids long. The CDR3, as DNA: TGTGCCAGCAGTCGGGACACAAGAACCTACGAGCAGTACTTC. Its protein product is CASSRDTRTYEQYF.

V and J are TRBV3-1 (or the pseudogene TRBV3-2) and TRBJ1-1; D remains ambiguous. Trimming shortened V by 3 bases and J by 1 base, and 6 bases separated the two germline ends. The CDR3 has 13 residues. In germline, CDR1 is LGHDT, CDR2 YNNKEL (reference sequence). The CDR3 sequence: CASSHLGNTEAFF. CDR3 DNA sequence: TGTGCCAGCAGCCATTTAGGGAACACTGAAGCTTTCTTT.

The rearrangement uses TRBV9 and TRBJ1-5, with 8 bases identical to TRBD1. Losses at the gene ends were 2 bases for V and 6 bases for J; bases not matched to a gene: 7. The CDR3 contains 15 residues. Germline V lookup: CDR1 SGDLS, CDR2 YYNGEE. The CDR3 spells CASSVGTGTSQPQHF. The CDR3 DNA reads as TGTGCCAGCAGCGTCGGGACAGGCACCAGTCAGCCCCAGCATTTT.

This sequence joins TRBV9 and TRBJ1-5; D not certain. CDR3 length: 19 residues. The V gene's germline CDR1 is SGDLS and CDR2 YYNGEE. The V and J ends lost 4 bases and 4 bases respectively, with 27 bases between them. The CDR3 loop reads CASSSPGIGTHPGNQPQHF. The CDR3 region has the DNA TGTGCCAGCAGCTCCCCCGGGATCGGAACGCACCCTGGGAATCAGCCCCAGCATTTT.

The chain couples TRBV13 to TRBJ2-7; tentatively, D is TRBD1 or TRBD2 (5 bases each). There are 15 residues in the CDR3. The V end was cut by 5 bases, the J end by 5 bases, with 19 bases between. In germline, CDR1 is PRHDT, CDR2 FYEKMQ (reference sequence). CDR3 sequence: CASSQGSSFADEQYF. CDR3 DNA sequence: TGTGCCAGCAGCCAGGGCTCTAGCTTCGCCGACGAGCAGTACTTC.

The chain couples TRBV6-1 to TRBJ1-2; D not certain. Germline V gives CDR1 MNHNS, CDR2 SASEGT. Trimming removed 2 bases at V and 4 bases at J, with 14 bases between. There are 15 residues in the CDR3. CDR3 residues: CASSEPPGSGYGYTF. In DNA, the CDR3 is TGTGCCAGCAGTGAACCCCCTGGCAGCGGCTATGGCTACACCTTC.

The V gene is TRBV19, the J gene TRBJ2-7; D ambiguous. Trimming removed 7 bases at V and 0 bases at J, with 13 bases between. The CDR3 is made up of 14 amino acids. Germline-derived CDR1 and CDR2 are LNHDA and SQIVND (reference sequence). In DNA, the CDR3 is TGTGCCAGTAAACTGCCCGAGATCTCCTACGAGCAGTACTTC. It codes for CASKLPEISYEQYF.

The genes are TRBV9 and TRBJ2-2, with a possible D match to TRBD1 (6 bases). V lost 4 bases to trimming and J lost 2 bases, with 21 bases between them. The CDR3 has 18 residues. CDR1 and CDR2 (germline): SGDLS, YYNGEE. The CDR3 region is CASSLSRGGGTNTGELFF. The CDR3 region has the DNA TGTGCCAGCAGCCTCAGCCGTGGTGGGGGCACCAACACCGGGGAGCTGTTTTTT.

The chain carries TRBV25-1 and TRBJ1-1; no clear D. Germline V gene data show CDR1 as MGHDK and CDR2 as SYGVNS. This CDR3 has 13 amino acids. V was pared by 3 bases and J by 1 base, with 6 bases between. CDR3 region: CASSERENTEAFF. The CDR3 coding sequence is TGTGCCAGCAGTGAGAGGGAGAACACTGAAGCTTTCTTT.

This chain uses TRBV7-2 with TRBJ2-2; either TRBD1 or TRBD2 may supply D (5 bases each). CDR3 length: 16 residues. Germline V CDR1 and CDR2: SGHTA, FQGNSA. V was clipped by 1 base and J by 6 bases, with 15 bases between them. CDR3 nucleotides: TGTGCCAGCAGCTTAGTGCTAGCTAAAGGGGCCGGGGAGCTGTTTTTT. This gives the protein CASSLVLAKGAGELFF. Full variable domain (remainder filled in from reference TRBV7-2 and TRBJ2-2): GAGVSQSPSNKVTEKGKDVELRCDPISGHTALYWYRQSLGQGLEFLIYFQGNSAPDKSGLPSDRFSAERTGGSVSTLTIQRTQQEDSAVYLCASSLVLAKGAGELFFGEGSRLTVL.

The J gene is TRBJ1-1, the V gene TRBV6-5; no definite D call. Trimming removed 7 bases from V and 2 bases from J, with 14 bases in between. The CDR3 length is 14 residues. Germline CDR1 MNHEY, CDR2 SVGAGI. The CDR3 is CASKRETGNTEAFF. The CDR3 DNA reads TGTGCCAGCAAACGGGAGACGGGAAACACTGAAGCTTTCTTT.

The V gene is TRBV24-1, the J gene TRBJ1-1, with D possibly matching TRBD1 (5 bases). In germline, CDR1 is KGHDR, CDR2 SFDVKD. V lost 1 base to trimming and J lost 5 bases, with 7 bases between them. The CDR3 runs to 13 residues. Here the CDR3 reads CATSDFGGTEAFF. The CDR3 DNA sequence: TGTGCCACCAGTGATTTCGGGGGTACTGAAGCTTTCTTT.

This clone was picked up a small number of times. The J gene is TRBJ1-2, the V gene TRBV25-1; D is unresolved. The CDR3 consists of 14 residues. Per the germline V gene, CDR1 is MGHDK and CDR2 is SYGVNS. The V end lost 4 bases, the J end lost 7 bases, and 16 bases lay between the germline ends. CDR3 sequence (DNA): TGTGCCAGCAGTGTTGTGGGCCGTTATGGTGGCTACACCTTC. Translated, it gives CASSVVGRYGGYTF.

The CDR3 here is CASSVTGGHGYTF. CDR3 bases: TGTGCCAGCAGCGTAACAGGGGGGCATGGCTACACCTTC. The chain has TRBV5-6 and TRBJ1-2; 8 bases agree with TRBD1. CDR3 length equals 13 residues. V lost 4 bases and J lost 6; bases outside the gene matches: 5. Germline assignment: CDR1 SGHDT and CDR2 YYEEEE.

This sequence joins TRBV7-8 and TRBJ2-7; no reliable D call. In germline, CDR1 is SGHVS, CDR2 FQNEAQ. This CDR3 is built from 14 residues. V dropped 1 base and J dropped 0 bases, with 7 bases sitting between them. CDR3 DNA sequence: TGTGCCAGCAGCTTAGAGCAGGCCTCCTACGAGCAGTACTTC. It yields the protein CASSLEQASYEQYF.

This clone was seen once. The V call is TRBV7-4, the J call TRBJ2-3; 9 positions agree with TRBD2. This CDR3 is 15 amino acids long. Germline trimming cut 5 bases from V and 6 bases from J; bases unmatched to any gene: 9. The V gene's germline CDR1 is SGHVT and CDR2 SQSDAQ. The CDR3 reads CASSLSGGPADTQYF. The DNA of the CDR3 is TGTGCCAGCAGCCTTAGCGGGGGCCCCGCGGATACGCAGTATTTT. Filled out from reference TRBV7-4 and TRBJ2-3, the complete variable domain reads GAGVSQSPRYKVAKRGRDVALRCDSISGHVTLYWYRQTLGQGSEVLTYSQSDAQRDKSGRPSGRFSAERPERSVSTLKIQRTEQGDSAVYLCASSLSGGPADTQYFGPGTRLTVL.

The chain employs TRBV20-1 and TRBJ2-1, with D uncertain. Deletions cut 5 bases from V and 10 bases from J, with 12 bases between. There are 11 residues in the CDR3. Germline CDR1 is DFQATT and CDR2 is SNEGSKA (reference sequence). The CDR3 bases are TGCAGTGCTCCCCAGCCCGTCGAGCAGTTCTTC. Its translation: CSAPQPVEQFF.

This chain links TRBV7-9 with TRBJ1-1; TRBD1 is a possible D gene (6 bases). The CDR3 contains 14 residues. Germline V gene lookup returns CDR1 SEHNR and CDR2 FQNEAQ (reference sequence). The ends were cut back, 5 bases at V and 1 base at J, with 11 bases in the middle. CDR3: CASSPGHQNTEAFF. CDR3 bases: TGTGCCAGCAGCCCGGGACACCAGAACACTGAAGCTTTCTTT.

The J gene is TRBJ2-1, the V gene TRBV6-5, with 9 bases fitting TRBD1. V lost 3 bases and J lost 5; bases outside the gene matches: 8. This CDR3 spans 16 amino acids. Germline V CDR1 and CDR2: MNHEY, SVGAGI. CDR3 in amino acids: CASSYVGTGRNNEQFF. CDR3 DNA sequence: TGTGCCAGCAGTTATGTGGGGACAGGGAGGAACAATGAGCAGTTCTTC.

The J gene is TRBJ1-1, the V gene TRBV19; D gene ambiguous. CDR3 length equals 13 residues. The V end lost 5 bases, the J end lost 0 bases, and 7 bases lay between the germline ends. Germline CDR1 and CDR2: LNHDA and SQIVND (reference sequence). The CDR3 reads CASSPYMNTEAFF. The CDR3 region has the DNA TGTGCCAGTAGTCCCTACATGAACACTGAAGCTTTCTTT.

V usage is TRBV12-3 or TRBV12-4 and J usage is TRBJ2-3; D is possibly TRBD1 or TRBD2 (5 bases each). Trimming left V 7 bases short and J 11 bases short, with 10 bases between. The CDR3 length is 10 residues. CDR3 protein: CASKGEKQYF. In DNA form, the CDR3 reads TGTGCCAGCAAAGGGGAGAAGCAGTATTTT.

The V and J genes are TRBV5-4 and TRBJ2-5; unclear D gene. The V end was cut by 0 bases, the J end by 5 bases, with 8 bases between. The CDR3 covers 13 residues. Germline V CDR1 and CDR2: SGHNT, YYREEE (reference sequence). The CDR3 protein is CASSLGSGETQYF. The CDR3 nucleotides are TGTGCCAGCAGCTTGGGTAGTGGGGAGACCCAGTACTTC.

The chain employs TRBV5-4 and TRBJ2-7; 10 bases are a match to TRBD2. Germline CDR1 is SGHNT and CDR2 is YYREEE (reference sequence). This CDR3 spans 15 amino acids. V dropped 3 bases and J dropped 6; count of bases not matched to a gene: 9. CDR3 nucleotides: TGTGCCAGCAGCTCCCCAGCGGGGGGGGGTAGCGAGCAGTACTTC. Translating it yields CASSSPAGGGSEQYF.

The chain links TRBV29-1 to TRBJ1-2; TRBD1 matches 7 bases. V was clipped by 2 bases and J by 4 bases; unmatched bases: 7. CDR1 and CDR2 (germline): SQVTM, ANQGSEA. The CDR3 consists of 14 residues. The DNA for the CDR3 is TGCAGCGTTGAACTAAACAGGGGAACCTATGGCTACACCTTC. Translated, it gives CSVELNRGTYGYTF.

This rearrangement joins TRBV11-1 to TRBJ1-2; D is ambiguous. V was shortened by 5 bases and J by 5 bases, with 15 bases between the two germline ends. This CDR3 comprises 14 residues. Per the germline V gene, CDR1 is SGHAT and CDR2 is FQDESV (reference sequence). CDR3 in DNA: TGTGCCAGCAGCCCGCGTTTAGGCGCTTATGGCTACACCTTC. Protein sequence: CASSPRLGAYGYTF.

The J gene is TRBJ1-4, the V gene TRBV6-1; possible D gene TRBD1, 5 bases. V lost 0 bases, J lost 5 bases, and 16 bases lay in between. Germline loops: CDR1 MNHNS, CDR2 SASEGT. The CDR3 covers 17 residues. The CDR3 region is CASSEALWGRGNEKLFF. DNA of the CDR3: TGTGCCAGCAGTGAAGCGCTATGGGGAAGGGGCAATGAAAAACTGTTTTTT.

The CDR3 sequence: CASRGAGGNYGYTF. The CDR3 nucleotides are TGTGCCAGTAGGGGGGCAGGGGGAAACTATGGCTACACCTTC. This chain links TRBV19 with TRBJ1-2; 7 bases map to TRBD1. V dropped 6 bases and J dropped 2; count of bases not matched to a gene: 6. The CDR3 extends over 14 amino acids. Germline V CDR1 and CDR2: LNHDA, SQIVND (reference sequence).

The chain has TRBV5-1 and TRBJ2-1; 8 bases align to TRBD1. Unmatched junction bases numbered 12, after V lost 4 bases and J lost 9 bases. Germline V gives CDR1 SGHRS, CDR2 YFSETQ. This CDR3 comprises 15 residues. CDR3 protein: CASSEGQVTPGEQFF. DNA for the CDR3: TGCGCCAGCAGCGAGGGACAGGTGACCCCGGGTGAGCAGTTCTTC.